This T cell receptor (beta chain) was sequenced during a study of cytomegalovirus exposure and HLA in healthy donors. Researchers ran the PCR with 60 Vbeta and 13 Jbeta primers. Assay used: immunoSEQ multiplex PCR; TCRdb lists only in-frame clones, some missing. The repertoire holds around 140,000 clones, with about 80% as singletons. Study results and caveats: Later analysis found that TCR beta chains associated with HLA were more clonally expanded than other, equally common chains. Several top significant clusters appeared, in a later analysis, to be linked to common viral pathogens.

The ends lost 7 bases at V and 0 bases at J; junction bases unmatched: 4. The CDR3 is 14 residues long. From germline, CDR1 is SGHRS and CDR2 YFSETQ. About this clone: What it recognizes is unknown.

The chain combines TRBV5-1 with TRBJ2-7; 10 bases map to TRBD1. The material sequenced was PBMCs. This clonotype originated in a man aged 40-49 years in good health and CMV-seronegative. The CDR3 DNA is TGCGCCAGCGGTCGACAGGGGGCCTCCTACGAGCAGTACTTC. Amino acids: CASGRQGASYEQYF.